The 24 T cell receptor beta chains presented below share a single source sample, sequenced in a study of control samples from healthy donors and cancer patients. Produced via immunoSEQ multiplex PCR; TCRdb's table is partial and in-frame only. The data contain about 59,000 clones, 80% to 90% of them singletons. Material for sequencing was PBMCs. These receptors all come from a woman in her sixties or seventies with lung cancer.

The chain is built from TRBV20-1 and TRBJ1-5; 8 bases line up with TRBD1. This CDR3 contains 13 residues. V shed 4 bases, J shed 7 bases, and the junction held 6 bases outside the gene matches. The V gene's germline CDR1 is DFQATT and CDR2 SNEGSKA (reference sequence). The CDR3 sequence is CSATDRGKQPQHF. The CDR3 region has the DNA TGCAGTGCTACTGACAGGGGAAAGCAGCCCCAGCATTTT.

The DNA of the CDR3 is TGCGCCAGCAGCCTGAGGCGGACTAGCGGGAAAGAGACCCAGTACTTC. It codes for CASSLRRTSGKETQYF. The chain recombines TRBV4-1 with TRBJ2-5; the match to TRBD2 covers 12 bases. Germline assignment: CDR1 MGHRA and CDR2 YSYEKL. The CDR3 sequence is 16 residues long. The J segment lost 3 bases and the V segment lost 4 bases, leaving 6 bases of the junction unmatched.

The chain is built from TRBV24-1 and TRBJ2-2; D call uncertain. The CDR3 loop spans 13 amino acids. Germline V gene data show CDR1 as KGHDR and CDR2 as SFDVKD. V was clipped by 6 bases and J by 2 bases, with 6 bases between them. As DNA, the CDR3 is TGTGCCACCAGTCTCGCCAACACCGGGGAGCTGTTTTTT. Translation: CATSLANTGELFF.

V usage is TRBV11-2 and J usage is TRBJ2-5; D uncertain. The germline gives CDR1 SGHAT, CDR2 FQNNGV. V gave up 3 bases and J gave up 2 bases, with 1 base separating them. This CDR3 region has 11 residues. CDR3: CASSFQETQYF. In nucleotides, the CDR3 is TGTGCCAGCAGCTTTCAAGAGACCCAGTACTTC.

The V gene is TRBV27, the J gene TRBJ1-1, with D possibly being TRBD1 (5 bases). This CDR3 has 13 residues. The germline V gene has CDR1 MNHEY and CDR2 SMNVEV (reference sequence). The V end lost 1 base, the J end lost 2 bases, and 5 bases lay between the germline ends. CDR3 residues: CASSLWDNTEAFF. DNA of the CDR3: TGTGCCAGCAGTTTATGGGACAACACTGAAGCTTTCTTT.

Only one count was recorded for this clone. The CDR3 DNA sequence: TGTGCCAGCAGTGATGTAGGGGGTAGGGAGCAGTTCTTC. This gives the protein CASSDVGGREQFF. The rearrangement joins TRBV2 to TRBJ2-1; D is possibly TRBD1 (6 bases). Trimming pared 3 bases from V and 10 bases from J, leaving 13 bases between. In germline, CDR1 is SNHLY, CDR2 FYNNEI. The CDR3 spans 13 residues. Filled out from reference TRBV2 and TRBJ2-1, the complete variable domain reads EPEVTQTPSHQVTQMGQEVILRCVPISNHLYFYWYRQILGQKVEFLVSFYNNEISEKSEIFDDQFSVERPDGSNFTLKIRSTKLEDSAMYFCASSDVGGREQFFGPGTRLTVL.

CDR3 residues: CASNLGQAATNEKLFF. The CDR3 DNA reads TGTGCCAGCAATCTTGGACAGGCTGCAACTAATGAAAAACTGTTTTTT. This chain uses TRBV6-6 with TRBJ1-4; 7 nucleotides line up with TRBD1. V was pared by 7 bases and J by 0 bases, with 8 bases of the junction left unmatched. The CDR3 runs 16 residues. Germline CDR1 and CDR2: MNHNY and SVGAGI (reference sequence).

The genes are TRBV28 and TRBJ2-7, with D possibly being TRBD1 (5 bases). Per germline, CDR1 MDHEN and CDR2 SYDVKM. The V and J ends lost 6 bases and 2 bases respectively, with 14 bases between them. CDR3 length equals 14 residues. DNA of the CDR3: TGTGCCAGCAGGTCGGCAGGGCGCACCTACGAGCAGTACTTC. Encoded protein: CASRSAGRTYEQYF.

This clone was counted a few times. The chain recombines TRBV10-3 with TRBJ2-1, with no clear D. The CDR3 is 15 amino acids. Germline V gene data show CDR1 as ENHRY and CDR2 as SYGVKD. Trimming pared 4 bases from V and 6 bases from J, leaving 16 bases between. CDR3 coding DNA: TGTGCCATCAGTGGCTCAACGACCACCAGCAATGAGCAGTTCTTC. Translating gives CAISGSTTTSNEQFF.

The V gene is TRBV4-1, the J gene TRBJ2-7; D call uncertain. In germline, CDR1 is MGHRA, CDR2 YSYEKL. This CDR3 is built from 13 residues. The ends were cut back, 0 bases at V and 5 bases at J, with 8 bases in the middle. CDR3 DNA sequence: TGCGCCAGCAGCCAAGACCGTGGAAACGAGCAGTACTTC. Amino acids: CASSQDRGNEQYF.

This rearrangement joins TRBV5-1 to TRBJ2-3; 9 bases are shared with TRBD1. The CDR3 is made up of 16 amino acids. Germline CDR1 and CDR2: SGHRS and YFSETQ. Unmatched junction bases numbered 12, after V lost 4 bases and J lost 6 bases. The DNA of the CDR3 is TGCGCCAGCAGCCCCCGGGACAGGGTAGGCTTTGATACGCAGTATTTT. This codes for CASSPRDRVGFDTQYF. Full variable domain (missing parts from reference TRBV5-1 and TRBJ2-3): KAGVTQTPRYLIKTRGQQVTLSCSPISGHRSVSWYQQTPGQGLQFLFEYFSETQRNKGNFPGRFSGRQFSNSRSEMNVSTLELGDSALYLCASSPRDRVGFDTQYFGPGTRLTVL.

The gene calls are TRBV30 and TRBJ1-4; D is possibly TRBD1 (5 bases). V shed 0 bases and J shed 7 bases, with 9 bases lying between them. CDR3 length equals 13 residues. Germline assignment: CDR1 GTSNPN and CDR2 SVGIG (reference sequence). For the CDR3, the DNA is TGTGCCTGGAGTGTAAGGAGGGGTGAAAAACTGTTTTTT. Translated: CAWSVRRGEKLFF.

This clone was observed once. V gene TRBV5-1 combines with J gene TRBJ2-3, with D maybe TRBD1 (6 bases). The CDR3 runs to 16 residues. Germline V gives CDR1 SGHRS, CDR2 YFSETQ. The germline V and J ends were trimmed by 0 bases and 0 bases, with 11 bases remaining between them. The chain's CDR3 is CASSLATGHSTDTQYF. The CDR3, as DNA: TGCGCCAGCAGCTTGGCGACAGGCCATAGCACAGATACGCAGTATTTT.

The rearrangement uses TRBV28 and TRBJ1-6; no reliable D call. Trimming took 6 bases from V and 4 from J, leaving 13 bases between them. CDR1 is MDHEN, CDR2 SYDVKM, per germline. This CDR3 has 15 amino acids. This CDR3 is CASSPIVGYNSPLHF. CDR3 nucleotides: TGTGCCAGCAGCCCAATCGTGGGTTATAATTCACCCCTCCACTTT.

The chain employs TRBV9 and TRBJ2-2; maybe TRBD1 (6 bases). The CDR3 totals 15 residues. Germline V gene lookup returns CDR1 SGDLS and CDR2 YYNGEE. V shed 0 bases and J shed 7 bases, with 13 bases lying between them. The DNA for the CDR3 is TGTGCCAGCAGCGTAGCGGGGACATCGAGCGGGGAGCTGTTTTTT. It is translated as CASSVAGTSSGELFF.

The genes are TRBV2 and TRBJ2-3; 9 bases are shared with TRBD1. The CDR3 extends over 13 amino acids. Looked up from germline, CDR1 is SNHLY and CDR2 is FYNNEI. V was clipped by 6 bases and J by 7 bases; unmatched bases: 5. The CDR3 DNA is TGTGCCAGCAGCGGCGGACAGGGGAATACGCAGTATTTT. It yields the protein CASSGGQGNTQYF.

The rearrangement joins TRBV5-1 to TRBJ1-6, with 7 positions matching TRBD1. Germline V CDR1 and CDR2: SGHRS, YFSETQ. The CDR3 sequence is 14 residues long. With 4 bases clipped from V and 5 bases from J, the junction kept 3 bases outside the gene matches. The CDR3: CASSGGTDNSPLHF. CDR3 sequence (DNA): TGCGCCAGCAGCGGGGGGACAGATAATTCACCCCTCCACTTT.

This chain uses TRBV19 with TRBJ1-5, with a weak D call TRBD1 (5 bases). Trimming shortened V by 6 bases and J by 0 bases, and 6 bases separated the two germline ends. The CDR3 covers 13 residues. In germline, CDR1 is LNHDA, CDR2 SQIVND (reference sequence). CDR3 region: CASRGHSNQPQHF. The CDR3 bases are TGTGCCAGTAGGGGGCATAGCAATCAGCCCCAGCATTTT.

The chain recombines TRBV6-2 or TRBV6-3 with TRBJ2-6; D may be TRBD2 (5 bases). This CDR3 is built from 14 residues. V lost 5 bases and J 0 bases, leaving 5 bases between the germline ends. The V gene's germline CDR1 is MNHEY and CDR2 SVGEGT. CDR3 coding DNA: TGTGCCAGCAGTCGGGACTCTGGGGCCAACGTCCTGACTTTC. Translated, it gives CASSRDSGANVLTF.

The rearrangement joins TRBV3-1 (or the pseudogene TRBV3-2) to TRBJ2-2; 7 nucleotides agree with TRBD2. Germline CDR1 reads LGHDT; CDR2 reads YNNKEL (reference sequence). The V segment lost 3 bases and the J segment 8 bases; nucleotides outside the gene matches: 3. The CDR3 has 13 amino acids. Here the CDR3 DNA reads TGTGCCAGCAGCCAGGGACTATCGGGGGAGCTGTTTTTT. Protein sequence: CASSQGLSGELFF.

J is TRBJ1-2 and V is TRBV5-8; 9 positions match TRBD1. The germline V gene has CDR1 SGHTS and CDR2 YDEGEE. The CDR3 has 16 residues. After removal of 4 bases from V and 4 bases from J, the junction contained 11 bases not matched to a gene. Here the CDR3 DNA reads TGTGCCAGCAGCCATAGACCGGGACAGGGAAGCTATGGCTACACCTTC. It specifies CASSHRPGQGSYGYTF.

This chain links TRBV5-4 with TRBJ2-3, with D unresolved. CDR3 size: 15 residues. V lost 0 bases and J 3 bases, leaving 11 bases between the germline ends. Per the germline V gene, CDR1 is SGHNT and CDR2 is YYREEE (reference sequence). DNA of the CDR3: TGTGCCAGCAGCTTGGACAGCGAGGCAACAGATACGCAGTATTTT. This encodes CASSLDSEATDTQYF.

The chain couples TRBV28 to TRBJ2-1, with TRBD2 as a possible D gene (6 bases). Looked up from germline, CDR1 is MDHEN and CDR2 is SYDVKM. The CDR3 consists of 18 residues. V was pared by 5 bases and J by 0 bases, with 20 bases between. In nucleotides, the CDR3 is TGTGCCAGCAGTCTCCCGTATGCGGGACGGGGCTCCTACAATGAGCAGTTCTTC. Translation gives CASSLPYAGRGSYNEQFF.

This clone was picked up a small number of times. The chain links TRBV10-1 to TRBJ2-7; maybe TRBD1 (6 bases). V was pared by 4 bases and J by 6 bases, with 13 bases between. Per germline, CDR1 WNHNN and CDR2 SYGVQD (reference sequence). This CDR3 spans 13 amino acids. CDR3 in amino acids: CASSALQGSEQYF. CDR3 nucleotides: TGCGCCAGCAGTGCTTTACAGGGTTCCGAGCAGTACTTC.